Listed here is a single TCR beta chain. The protocol was immunoSEQ multiplex PCR, while the TCRdb copy is restricted to in-frame clones and leaves out a portion. This sample carries around 1,000,000 clones, approximately 75% of them seen once, and the ten largest clones take almost 0.9%. The CDR3 contains 16 residues. CDR1 and CDR2 (germline): SGHTA, FQGNSA. Trimming removed 1 base at V and 1 base at J, with 13 bases between. The sample comes from a study of shared clonotypes between healthy human individuals. Sequences were obtained from memory CD4+ T cells from PBMCs. Described subset: CD45RA-negative fraction. The sequence derives from a man younger than 35 in good health. Some clones in this sample may be carry-over from other donors' samples. J is TRBJ1-2 and V is TRBV7-2; D not resolved. The chain's CDR3 is CASSLESTTVNYGYTF. CDR3 nucleotides: TGTGCCAGCAGCTTAGAGTCGACAACCGTTAACTATGGCTACACCTTC.